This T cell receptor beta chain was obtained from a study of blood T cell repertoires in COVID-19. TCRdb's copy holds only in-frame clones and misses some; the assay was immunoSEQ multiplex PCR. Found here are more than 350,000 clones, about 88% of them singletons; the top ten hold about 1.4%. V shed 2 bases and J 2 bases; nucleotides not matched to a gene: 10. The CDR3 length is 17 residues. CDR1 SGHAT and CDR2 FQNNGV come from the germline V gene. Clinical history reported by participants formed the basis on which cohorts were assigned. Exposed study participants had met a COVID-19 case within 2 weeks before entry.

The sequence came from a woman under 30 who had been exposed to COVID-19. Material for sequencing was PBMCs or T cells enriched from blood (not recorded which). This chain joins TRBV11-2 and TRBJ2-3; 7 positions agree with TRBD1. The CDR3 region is CASSLKPVGTVTDTQYF. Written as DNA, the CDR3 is TGTGCCAGCAGCTTAAAACCAGTGGGGACAGTCACAGATACGCAGTATTTT.